Listed below are T cell receptor beta chains from one sample, sequenced in a study of control samples from healthy donors and cancer patients. Data came from immunoSEQ multiplex PCR; TCRdb stores just in-frame clones and leaves some out. This repertoire shows under 200,000 clones, about 94% found once; its top ten account for 0.68%. The sample comprised blood. These receptors originate from a woman aged 25 to 39 in good health. Both conserved end residues are part of each CDR3. Each record gives: J gene, clone size, D gene, V gene, CDR3 DNA, CDR3 protein. A D gene is named only where the DNA matches it firmly. Size is omitted from some rows. Given values are once, few, many or a class for expanded clones.

J gene: TRBJ2-2; clone size: few; D gene: -; V gene: TRBV3-1/TRBV3-2; CDR3 DNA: TGTGCCAGCAGCCAATCCCTAGCCCCCGGGGAGCTGTTTTTT; CDR3 protein: CASSQSLAPGELFF
J gene: TRBJ2-1; clone size: once; D gene: TRBD2; V gene: TRBV27; CDR3 DNA: TGTGCCAGCAGTTCCCTATTGGGGACTAGCGGAACGGAGCAGTTCTTC; CDR3 protein: CASSSLLGTSGTEQFF
J gene: TRBJ2-7; clone size: -; D gene: TRBD1; V gene: TRBV12-3/TRBV12-4; CDR3 DNA: TGTGCCAGCAGACGGACAGGGGCCCACGAGCAGTACTTC; CDR3 protein: CASRRTGAHEQYF
J gene: TRBJ2-2; clone size: -; D gene: -; V gene: TRBV28; CDR3 DNA: TGTGCCAGCAGCTCAGACCCGAACACCGGGGAGCTGTTTTTT; CDR3 protein: CASSSDPNTGELFF
J gene: TRBJ1-6; clone size: -; D gene: TRBD1; V gene: TRBV6-4; CDR3 DNA: TGTGCCAGCAGTGAATCGACAGGGAATTCACCCCTCCACTTT; CDR3 protein: CASSESTGNSPLHF
J gene: TRBJ2-1; clone size: once; D gene: TRBD2; V gene: TRBV9; CDR3 DNA: TGTGCCAGCAGCTTACCGGGACTAGCGGGAGAAAAGGGCTACAATGAGCAGTTCTTC; CDR3 protein: CASSLPGLAGEKGYNEQFF
J gene: TRBJ2-5; clone size: once; D gene: TRBD2; V gene: TRBV13; CDR3 DNA: TGTGCCAGCAGCTTAGTTCTAGCGGGAGGTTTTGAGACCCAGTACTTC; CDR3 protein: CASSLVLAGGFETQYF
J gene: TRBJ2-3; clone size: -; D gene: -; V gene: TRBV11-2; CDR3 DNA: TGTGCCAGCAGCTTCGGCGTGGGCACAGATACGCAGTATTTT; CDR3 protein: CASSFGVGTDTQYF
J gene: TRBJ1-1; clone size: -; D gene: -; V gene: TRBV7-6; CDR3 DNA: TGTGCCAGCAGCAACCACCTTACCGGGACATCTCAGGGAGCTTTCTTT; CDR3 protein: CASSNHLTGTSQGAFF
J gene: TRBJ2-7; clone size: once; D gene: TRBD2; V gene: TRBV6-2/TRBV6-3; CDR3 DNA: TGTGCCAGCAGTTACGAGGCTAGCGGGATCTACGAGCAGTACTTC; CDR3 protein: CASSYEASGIYEQYF
J gene: TRBJ2-1; clone size: -; D gene: -; V gene: TRBV15; CDR3 DNA: TGTGCCACCAGCAGAGATCCAGGCGGAAAGGGAAATGAGCAGTTCTTC; CDR3 protein: CATSRDPGGKGNEQFF
J gene: TRBJ1-2; clone size: -; D gene: -; V gene: TRBV24-1; CDR3 DNA: TGTGCCACTCAGGGGTCTCCAGGGGAAGGGGACTATGGCTACACCTTC; CDR3 protein: CATQGSPGEGDYGYTF
J gene: TRBJ2-1; clone size: -; D gene: TRBD1; V gene: TRBV29-1; CDR3 DNA: TGCAGCGTTGGGACAGGGGGCCTGGGGAATGAGCAGTTCTTC; CDR3 protein: CSVGTGGLGNEQFF
J gene: TRBJ1-3; clone size: once; D gene: -; V gene: TRBV11-2; CDR3 DNA: TGTGCCAGCAGCTTAGAGTCAGTCTCTGGAAACACCATATATTTT; CDR3 protein: CASSLESVSGNTIYF
J gene: TRBJ2-1; clone size: -; D gene: -; V gene: TRBV24-1; CDR3 DNA: TGTGCCACCAGTGATGGGGGGAGTGCTGATGAGCAGTTCTTC; CDR3 protein: CATSDGGSADEQFF
J gene: TRBJ2-7; clone size: -; D gene: TRBD2; V gene: TRBV3-1/TRBV3-2; CDR3 DNA: TGTGCCAGCAGCCGGGCCCCCTCTAGCGGGAGGGGCTACGAGCAGTACTTC; CDR3 protein: CASSRAPSSGRGYEQYF
J gene: TRBJ1-1; clone size: few; D gene: -; V gene: TRBV5-1; CDR3 DNA: TGCGCCAGCAGCTTGAGTCAGGGAGAGAACACTGAAGCTTTCTTT; CDR3 protein: CASSLSQGENTEAFF
J gene: TRBJ2-1; clone size: -; D gene: -; V gene: TRBV5-1; CDR3 DNA: TGCGCCAGCAGCTTGTTGGGGGTCGGGAGCTCCTACAATGAGCAGTTCTTC; CDR3 protein: CASSLLGVGSSYNEQFF
J gene: TRBJ2-1; clone size: -; D gene: TRBD1; V gene: TRBV2; CDR3 DNA: TGTGCCAGCAGGTTCGGACAGGGGGCGGGAAATGAGCAGTTCTTC; CDR3 protein: CASRFGQGAGNEQFF
J gene: TRBJ2-1; clone size: -; D gene: -; V gene: TRBV24-1; CDR3 DNA: TGTGCCACCAGTGATTACAGGGGAGGGTACAATGAGCAGTTCTTC; CDR3 protein: CATSDYRGGYNEQFF
J gene: TRBJ2-1; clone size: once; D gene: TRBD2; V gene: TRBV13; CDR3 DNA: TGTGCCAGCAAACTAGCGGGAGGGTTGAATGAGCAGTTCTTC; CDR3 protein: CASKLAGGLNEQFF
J gene: TRBJ2-7; clone size: -; D gene: -; V gene: TRBV28; CDR3 DNA: TGTGCCAGCAGTCAGGCGCGGGCAGGCGCGACCGAGCAGTACTTC; CDR3 protein: CASSQARAGATEQYF
J gene: TRBJ2-2; clone size: -; D gene: TRBD1; V gene: TRBV28; CDR3 DNA: TGTGCCAGCAGTTCGGGCAGGGGGCTCGGCACCGGGGAGCTGTTTTTT; CDR3 protein: CASSSGRGLGTGELFF
J gene: TRBJ2-7; clone size: -; D gene: TRBD2; V gene: TRBV27; CDR3 DNA: TGTGCCAGCAGCATTAGCGGGAGGCCCCCCTACGAGCAGTACTTC; CDR3 protein: CASSISGRPPYEQYF
J gene: TRBJ2-1; clone size: once; D gene: TRBD2; V gene: TRBV18; CDR3 DNA: TGTGCCAGCTCATCGACTAGCGGGCCCTACAATGAGCAGTTCTTC; CDR3 protein: CASSSTSGPYNEQFF
J gene: TRBJ1-1; clone size: -; D gene: -; V gene: TRBV3-1/TRBV3-2; CDR3 DNA: TGTGCCAGCAGCCCAAGTGTGGGAGTCGCAGCTGAAGCTTTCTTT; CDR3 protein: CASSPSVGVAAEAFF
J gene: TRBJ1-1; clone size: -; D gene: -; V gene: TRBV19; CDR3 DNA: TGTGCCAGTAGTTCCGGCCCCTTGGGGAACACTGAAGCTTTCTTT; CDR3 protein: CASSSGPLGNTEAFF
J gene: TRBJ2-2; clone size: -; D gene: -; V gene: TRBV30; CDR3 DNA: TGTGCCTGGAGTACAGCCGCCCATCGGAACACCGGGGAGCTGTTTTTT; CDR3 protein: CAWSTAAHRNTGELFF
J gene: TRBJ2-1; clone size: -; D gene: TRBD1; V gene: TRBV28; CDR3 DNA: TGTGCCAGCAGTTCCGTCGGACAGGGGGCACACAATGAGCAGTTCTTC; CDR3 protein: CASSSVGQGAHNEQFF
J gene: TRBJ2-2; clone size: -; D gene: TRBD2; V gene: TRBV15; CDR3 DNA: TGTGCCACCAGCAGGGCTCGTGGGACAGGAGAACCGGGACTAGCGGGAGTGGGCACCGGGGAGCTGTTTTTT; CDR3 protein: CATSRARGTGEPGLAGVGTGELFF
J gene: TRBJ2-3; clone size: -; D gene: TRBD2; V gene: TRBV14; CDR3 DNA: TGTGCCAGCAGCCATGAAGGACTAGCGGGAGGGAGCACAGATACGCAGTATTTT; CDR3 protein: CASSHEGLAGGSTDTQYF
J gene: TRBJ2-7; clone size: -; D gene: -; V gene: TRBV12-1; CDR3 DNA: TGTGCCAGCAGCTTTTCTTTGGGACGGCGATGTGGATCGACCTACGAGCAGTACTTC; CDR3 protein: CASSFSLGRRCGSTYEQYF